Shown below are 18 T cell receptor beta chains from a single sample sequenced in a study of T cells after yellow fever vaccination. TCRdb reanalysed the 5' RACE reads using MiXCR and keeps one entry per CDR3 protein. The sample lists some 350,000 distinct CDR3 sequences, roughly 4.3% occurring once. The sample was PBMCs, taken 5 days after the yellow fever booster vaccination. These receptor sequences come from a man between 18 and 35 years old who received the YFV17D yellow fever vaccine.

Many counts were recorded for this clonotype. The DNA of the CDR3 is TGTGCCAGCAGAACAGGGCCGACCTACGAGCAGTACTTC. This codes for CASRTGPTYEQYF. The V and J genes are TRBV6-5 and TRBJ2-7; D is possibly TRBD1 (6 bases). Trimming removed 6 bases at V and 2 bases at J, with 11 bases between. The CDR3 contains 13 residues. Germline CDR1 MNHEY, CDR2 SVGAGI.

The chain is built from TRBV5-6 and TRBJ2-3; no clear D. The CDR3 length is 13 residues. The ends were cut back, 0 bases at V and 2 bases at J, with 4 bases in the middle. Germline CDR1 reads SGHDT; CDR2 reads YYEEEE. The CDR3 DNA is TGTGCCAGCAGCTTGGGACACACAGATACGCAGTATTTT. It codes for CASSLGHTDTQYF. Full variable domain (missing parts from reference TRBV5-6 and TRBJ2-3): DAGVTQSPTHLIKTRGQQVTLRCSPKSGHDTVSWYQQALGQGPQFIFQYYEEEERQRGNFPDRFSGHQFPNYSSELNVNALLLGDSALYLCASSLGHTDTQYFGPGTRLTVL.

This clonotype was counted ten times or more. The chain links TRBV30 to TRBJ2-4, with 8 bases aligning to TRBD2. Germline V CDR1 and CDR2: GTSNPN, SVGIG (reference sequence). The CDR3 has 11 amino acids. J lost 8 bases, V lost 4 bases, and 1 base had no gene match. Here the CDR3 reads CAWTGGDIQYF. The CDR3 nucleotides read TGTGCCTGGACCGGGGGGGACATTCAGTACTTC.

The sample holds a few counts of this clonotype. The chain recombines TRBV4-3 with TRBJ1-6; the D gene is possibly TRBD1 (6 bases). Germline V CDR1 and CDR2: LGHNA, YSLEER. Trimming stripped 0 bases from V and 8 bases from J, with 14 bases between. This CDR3 has 16 amino acids. CDR3 DNA sequence: TGCGCCAGCAGCCAAGATGGGGGGCTACAGTATTCACCCCTCCACTTT. Translated: CASSQDGGLQYSPLHF.

This clonotype was seen repeatedly, ten times or more. J is TRBJ2-7 and V is TRBV2, with 10 bases aligning to TRBD1. The CDR3 runs to 11 residues. Per the germline V gene, CDR1 is SNHLY and CDR2 is FYNNEI. Losses at the gene ends were 8 bases for V and 5 bases for J; bases not matched to a gene: 0. CDR3 amino acids: CASGTGDEQYV. The CDR3, as DNA: TGTGCCAGCGGGACAGGGGACGAGCAGTACGTC.

This chain links TRBV2 with TRBJ2-1, with a weak D call TRBD1 (6 bases). Germline V lookup: CDR1 SNHLY, CDR2 FYNNEI. The CDR3 has 14 amino acids. With 3 bases removed from V and 7 bases from J, the gap between germline ends came to 13 bases. The CDR3 is CASSDRGQVNEQFF. CDR3 sequence (DNA): TGTGCCAGCAGTGACAGGGGTCAGGTAAATGAGCAGTTCTTC. The variable domain in full, with the rest retrieved from reference TRBV2 and TRBJ2-1, is EPEVTQTPSHQVTQMGQEVILRCVPISNHLYFYWYRQILGQKVEFLVSFYNNEISEKSEIFDDQFSVERPDGSNFTLKIRSTKLEDSAMYFCASSDRGQVNEQFFGPGTRLTVL.

This clonotype was counted many times. This chain links TRBV4-3 with TRBJ1-1, with a possible D match to TRBD1 (6 bases). Between the trimmed V and J ends, which lost 4 bases and 1 base, there was a span of 10 bases. CDR1 and CDR2 (germline): LGHNA, YSLEER. The CDR3 is 14 amino acids. CDR3 sequence reads: CASSPRGANTEAFF. Written as DNA, the CDR3 is TGCGCCAGCAGCCCACGGGGGGCGAACACTGAAGCTTTCTTT.

This clonotype was seen a handful of times. V is TRBV12-3 or TRBV12-4 and J is TRBJ2-1; D is unclear. V was shortened by 3 bases and J by 4 bases, with 7 bases between the two germline ends. The length of the CDR3 is 13 residues. CDR3 coding DNA: TGTGCCAGCAGTTTTACAACATACAATGAGCAGTTCTTC. This translates into CASSFTTYNEQFF.

This clonotype was recorded at least ten times. V is TRBV5-1 and J is TRBJ2-1, with D possibly being TRBD1 (6 bases). Germline V gene data show CDR1 as SGHRS and CDR2 as YFSETQ. V lost 4 bases and J 8 bases, leaving 10 bases between the germline ends. The CDR3 runs 12 residues. The CDR3 is CASSPPGDEQFF. The CDR3 DNA follows: TGCGCCAGCAGCCCTCCAGGGGATGAGCAGTTCTTC.

This clonotype was seen a few times. V is TRBV18 and J is TRBJ1-6; D unclear. CDR1 and CDR2 (germline): KGHSH, LQKENI. Trimming pared 3 bases from V and 14 bases from J, leaving 20 bases between. The CDR3 has 15 amino acids. CDR3 residues: CASSPSSGLAGSLHF. The CDR3 DNA follows: TGTGCCAGCTCACCCTCTTCAGGTTTGGCTGGTTCCCTCCACTTT.

This clonotype was found many times. CDR3 region: CASTSTRLTEAFF. The CDR3 DNA is TGTGCCAGCACCTCCACCAGGTTGACTGAAGCTTTCTTT. V and J are TRBV25-1 and TRBJ1-1; D ambiguous. Germline CDR1 MGHDK, CDR2 SYGVNS. The V and J ends lost 7 bases and 5 bases respectively, with 14 bases between them. The length of the CDR3 is 13 residues.

This clonotype was seen a handful of times. V is TRBV7-2 and J is TRBJ1-5; 9 bases match TRBD1. The CDR3 is 21 residues long. Germline CDR1 reads SGHTA; CDR2 reads FQGNSA. The J segment lost 9 bases and the V segment lost 1 base, leaving 25 bases of the junction unmatched. The CDR3: CASSLGAIGTGNSIIVRPQHF. The CDR3 DNA sequence: TGTGCCAGCAGCTTAGGGGCAATAGGGACAGGGAATTCTATCATTGTTCGGCCCCAGCATTTT.

This clonotype was detected many times. This sequence joins TRBV6-6 and TRBJ2-3; TRBD1 might be the D (6 bases). Germline assignment: CDR1 MNHNY and CDR2 SVGAGI (reference sequence). The CDR3 runs 13 residues. With 6 bases removed from V and 8 bases from J, the gap between germline ends came to 15 bases. CDR3 DNA: TGTGCCAGCAGCCTTGACCAGGGGAGTACGCAGTATTTT. Its translation: CASSLDQGSTQYF.

The chain couples TRBV20-1 to TRBJ1-5; tentative D call: TRBD1 (6 bases). Looked up from germline, CDR1 is DFQATT and CDR2 is SNEGSKA (reference sequence). CDR3 size: 18 residues. V shed 3 bases and J shed 7 bases, with 28 bases lying between them. CDR3 sequence (DNA): TGCAGTGCTAGTCCCGGGGGGGCAGGGCAGGGTTCGCGGCAGCCCCAGCATTTT. It encodes CSASPGGAGQGSRQPQHF.

This clonotype has at least ten counts. This rearrangement joins TRBV5-5 to TRBJ2-2; no clear D. Germline CDR1 and CDR2: SGHKS and YYEKEE (reference sequence). V lost 5 bases, J lost 3 bases, and 14 bases lay in between. This CDR3 contains 15 residues. This CDR3 reads CASRPVDTYTGELFF. The CDR3 DNA is TGTGCCAGCAGACCGGTTGACACCTACACCGGGGAGCTGTTTTTT.

The chain uses TRBV20-1 and TRBJ1-1; D gene unclear. Germline V gives CDR1 DFQATT, CDR2 SNEGSKA (reference sequence). V shed 7 bases and J shed 1 base, with 13 bases lying between them. The CDR3 runs 13 residues. The DNA for the CDR3 is TGCAGTGTTTCACCGAGATCGAACACTGAAGCTTTCTTT. Protein sequence: CSVSPRSNTEAFF.

The rearrangement links TRBV25-1 to TRBJ2-1; weak D call: TRBD1 (6 bases). This CDR3 is built from 14 residues. Trimming cost V 4 bases and J 6 bases, with 13 bases left between them. The germline V gene encodes CDR1 MGHDK and CDR2 SYGVNS. In DNA, the CDR3 is TGTGCCAGCAGTGTCAGATACAGGGTCAATGAGCAGTTCTTC. This gives the protein CASSVRYRVNEQFF.

This clonotype has at least ten counts. The V call is TRBV5-4, the J call TRBJ2-1; D may be TRBD1 (5 bases). Germline CDR1 SGHNT, CDR2 YYREEE (reference sequence). There are 15 residues in the CDR3. The V gene lost 0 bases and the J gene lost 0 bases, with 7 bases spanning the gap. This chain's CDR3 is CASSLATASYNEQFF. CDR3 bases: TGTGCCAGCAGCTTGGCGACAGCCTCCTACAATGAGCAGTTCTTC.